The rows below give T cell receptor beta chains drawn from one sample of a study of human T cells and chemical hapten exposure. From the RACE reads, TCRdb called clonotypes with MiXCR, one entry per CDR3 protein. The top ten clones hold around 1.7% of a sample with 180,000 or so distinct CDR3 sequences, about 14% of them seen once. The sample here was whole blood, taken in connection with sensitization to the hapten diphenylcyclopropenone (DPC). The receptors here all came from a woman aged 30 to 39 with alopecia areata. Some clones in this sample may be carry-over from other donors' samples. The CDR3 runs from the conserved cysteine through the conserved F or W. Fields, in order: V gene, clone size, J gene, CDR3 protein. Clone size is shown for a subset of rows, as once, few, many or a class of expanded clone.

v_gene: TRBV3-1; abundance: NA; j_gene: TRBJ2-1; CDR3aa: CASSQGSGGAYNEQFF
v_gene: TRBV7-2; abundance: few; j_gene: TRBJ1-1; CDR3aa: CASSSMPNTEAFF
v_gene: TRBV28; abundance: NA; j_gene: TRBJ1-2; CDR3aa: CASSLFPWDTNYYGYTF
v_gene: TRBV7-9; abundance: many; j_gene: TRBJ2-3; CDR3aa: CASSLVSLAGLADTQYF
v_gene: TRBV11-1; abundance: once; j_gene: TRBJ2-7; CDR3aa: CASSPRWSSYEQYF
v_gene: TRBV12-3/TRBV12-4; abundance: NA; j_gene: TRBJ1-1; CDR3aa: CASSRTEAFF
v_gene: TRBV7-2; abundance: NA; j_gene: TRBJ2-1; CDR3aa: CASSFVRGGSHNEQFF
v_gene: TRBV20-1; abundance: NA; j_gene: TRBJ2-3; CDR3aa: CSARDFGRGQPDTQYF
v_gene: TRBV20-1; abundance: NA; j_gene: TRBJ2-5; CDR3aa: CSAAGYQETQYF
v_gene: TRBV5-1; abundance: NA; j_gene: TRBJ1-1; CDR3aa: CASSFGGVDTEAFF
v_gene: TRBV29-1; abundance: many; j_gene: TRBJ1-1; CDR3aa: CSVDRGPQGGDTEAFF
v_gene: TRBV23-1; abundance: few; j_gene: TRBJ2-6; CDR3aa: CATSWGGRGANVLTF
v_gene: TRBV5-4; abundance: many; j_gene: TRBJ2-3; CDR3aa: CASSPSPPGGGPDTQYF
v_gene: TRBV3-1; abundance: few; j_gene: TRBJ1-2; CDR3aa: CASSQIGLGYTF
v_gene: TRBV7-7; abundance: NA; j_gene: TRBJ2-5; CDR3aa: CASSTDWAETQYF
v_gene: TRBV6-5; abundance: many; j_gene: TRBJ2-7; CDR3aa: CASSSRRGSPYEQYF
v_gene: TRBV20-1; abundance: few; j_gene: TRBJ2-4; CDR3aa: CSAYPSGRAEGLYF
v_gene: TRBV4-3; abundance: few; j_gene: TRBJ2-7; CDR3aa: CASSHQRTGTRGAYEQYF
v_gene: TRBV6-2/TRBV6-3; abundance: few; j_gene: TRBJ1-1; CDR3aa: CASSYGGSRGESFF
v_gene: TRBV7-9; abundance: many; j_gene: TRBJ2-6; CDR3aa: CASSLALAAASGANVLTF
v_gene: TRBV12-5; abundance: many; j_gene: TRBJ1-5; CDR3aa: CASGFSGPGQPQHF
v_gene: TRBV20-1; abundance: many; j_gene: TRBJ2-1; CDR3aa: CSASSQHPYNEQFF
v_gene: TRBV10-3; abundance: few; j_gene: TRBJ2-1; CDR3aa: CAISGRTGGVENEQFF
v_gene: TRBV7-2; abundance: few; j_gene: TRBJ2-2; CDR3aa: CASSHTHTGELFF
v_gene: TRBV3-1; abundance: once; j_gene: TRBJ2-7; CDR3aa: CASSQVTAGSSYEQYF
v_gene: TRBV6-6; abundance: many; j_gene: TRBJ2-2; CDR3aa: CASSNRDRGAGELFF
v_gene: TRBV29-1; abundance: NA; j_gene: TRBJ2-7; CDR3aa: CSGILPSYEQYF
v_gene: TRBV7-2; abundance: NA; j_gene: TRBJ2-1; CDR3aa: CASSFGGPGSYNEQFF
v_gene: TRBV7-8; abundance: NA; j_gene: TRBJ1-6; CDR3aa: CASSLRNTSGQKFNSPLHF
v_gene: TRBV3-1; abundance: many; j_gene: TRBJ2-7; CDR3aa: CASSQTQRRERYEQYF
v_gene: TRBV6-2/TRBV6-3; abundance: many; j_gene: TRBJ1-2; CDR3aa: CASSRRGAQGYTF
v_gene: TRBV4-2; abundance: NA; j_gene: TRBJ1-5; CDR3aa: CASSQDGGPQHF
v_gene: TRBV28; abundance: NA; j_gene: TRBJ1-6; CDR3aa: CASSSVQESYNSPLHF
v_gene: TRBV2; abundance: NA; j_gene: TRBJ2-2; CDR3aa: CASRDRRNTGELFF
v_gene: TRBV12-3/TRBV12-4; abundance: many; j_gene: TRBJ1-2; CDR3aa: CASRGTGSGGNYGYTF
v_gene: TRBV12-3/TRBV12-4; abundance: few; j_gene: TRBJ1-5; CDR3aa: CASSRWTGGGNQPQHF
v_gene: TRBV6-5; abundance: NA; j_gene: TRBJ2-7; CDR3aa: CASSYVAGGSEQYF
v_gene: TRBV7-9; abundance: NA; j_gene: TRBJ2-1; CDR3aa: CASDKSDRSFNEQFF
v_gene: TRBV14; abundance: few; j_gene: TRBJ1-1; CDR3aa: CASSQISRRGTEAFF
v_gene: TRBV3-1; abundance: few; j_gene: TRBJ1-5; CDR3aa: CASSQGQLSQPQHF
v_gene: TRBV27; abundance: many; j_gene: TRBJ1-5; CDR3aa: CASSFGTENQPQHF
v_gene: TRBV2; abundance: NA; j_gene: TRBJ2-5; CDR3aa: CASSQPPQGETQYF
v_gene: TRBV20-1; abundance: NA; j_gene: TRBJ2-3; CDR3aa: CSANRLAGAVGTDTQYF
v_gene: TRBV12-3/TRBV12-4; abundance: many; j_gene: TRBJ2-5; CDR3aa: CASSTPGHRTQYF
v_gene: TRBV6-4; abundance: few; j_gene: TRBJ1-5; CDR3aa: CASSLNRPYSNQPQHF
v_gene: TRBV3-1; abundance: few; j_gene: TRBJ2-1; CDR3aa: CASSQDLASVNEQFF